One sample yielded the 8 T cell receptor beta chains listed below, sequenced in a study of neurological immune-mediated disorders. TCRdb processed the 5' RACE reads anew with MiXCR; each CDR3 protein has one entry. The sample includes tens of thousands of distinct CDR3 sequences, about 4.2% of them seen just once. Specimen: CD4+ T cells from blood. These receptors came from a woman aged 40-49 years with multiple sclerosis.

This clonotype was counted many times. The V call is TRBV9, the J call TRBJ2-7, with D possibly matching TRBD1 (6 bases). Trimming took 0 bases from V and 0 from J, leaving 10 bases between them. The germline V gene encodes CDR1 SGDLS and CDR2 YYNGEE. CDR3 length: 15 residues. The CDR3 sequence: CASSVDDRYSYEQYF. Written as DNA, the CDR3 is TGTGCCAGCAGCGTAGATGACAGGTACTCCTACGAGCAGTACTTC. Variable domain in full (rest from reference TRBV9 and TRBJ2-7): DSGVTQTPKHLITATGQRVTLRCSPRSGDLSVYWYQQSLDQGLQFLIQYYNGEERAKGNILERFSAQQFPDLHSELNLSSLELGDSALYFCASSVDDRYSYEQYFGPGTRLTVT.

This clonotype was counted ten times or more. J is TRBJ1-2 and V is TRBV29-1; weak D call: TRBD1 (6 bases). Germline V lookup: CDR1 SQVTM, CDR2 ANQGSEA. The CDR3 runs to 12 residues. Deletions cut 8 bases from V and 4 bases from J, with 14 bases between. Written as DNA, the CDR3 is TGCAGCACGACAAGGGGGAGCTATGGCTACACCTTC. It yields the protein CSTTRGSYGYTF. The whole variable domain, filled in from reference TRBV29-1 and TRBJ1-2, reads SAVISQKPSRDICQRGTSLTIQCQVDSQVTMMFWYRQQPGQSLTLIATANQGSEATYESGFVIDKFPISRPNLTFSTLTVSNMSPEDSSIYLCSTTRGSYGYTFGSGTRLTVV.

The chain joins TRBV5-1 to TRBJ2-1, with no clear D. This CDR3 has 14 residues. Germline lookup yields CDR1 SGHRS and CDR2 YFSETQ. The V end was cut by 4 bases, the J end by 1 base, with 9 bases between. The CDR3 sequence: CASSLEYSYNEQFF. CDR3 bases: TGCGCCAGCAGCCTGGAGTATTCCTACAATGAGCAGTTCTTC.

This clonotype was counted at least ten times. J is TRBJ2-7 and V is TRBV4-2; no firm D call. This CDR3 region has 15 residues. CDR1 is LGHNA, CDR2 YNFKEQ, per germline. With 4 bases removed from V and 0 bases from J, the gap between germline ends came to 13 bases. CDR3 DNA: TGTGCCAGCAGCCTTTGGGCGGAAGGCTCCTACGAGCAGTACTTC. Its protein is CASSLWAEGSYEQYF.

In this sample, this clonotype turned up many times. V gene TRBV27 combines with J gene TRBJ2-7; 7 bases map to TRBD1. V shed 6 bases, J shed 2 bases, and the junction held 7 bases outside the gene matches. Germline loops: CDR1 MNHEY, CDR2 SMNVEV (reference sequence). The CDR3 contains 14 residues. DNA of the CDR3: TGTGCCAGCAGGCGTGGGGACAGCCCCTACGAGCAGTACTTC. Residues: CASRRGDSPYEQYF.

This clonotype was counted at least ten times. The chain carries TRBV6-5 and TRBJ1-1, with 7 positions matching TRBD1. Per the germline V gene, CDR1 is MNHEY and CDR2 is SVGAGI. This CDR3 contains 11 residues. V shed 7 bases, J shed 12 bases, and the junction held 8 bases outside the gene matches. Here the CDR3 reads CASTDRVITFF. The CDR3 nucleotides are TGTGCCAGCACCGACAGGGTTATTACTTTCTTT.

The sample holds many counts of this clonotype. The chain is built from TRBV18 and TRBJ1-1; no firm D call. The CDR3 length is 14 residues. Looked up from germline, CDR1 is KGHSH and CDR2 is LQKENI. V lost 4 bases, J lost 1 base, and 10 bases lay in between. The CDR3 sequence: CASSLSISNTEAFF. For the CDR3, the DNA is TGTGCCAGCTCACTATCTATCTCGAACACTGAAGCTTTCTTT.

The chain couples TRBV7-9 to TRBJ1-5; D is possibly TRBD1 (6 bases). The CDR3 totals 15 residues. Germline CDR1 reads SEHNR; CDR2 reads FQNEAQ (reference sequence). The ends were cut back, 5 bases at V and 2 bases at J, with 13 bases in the middle. CDR3 in amino acids: CASSPSGAGNQPQHF. The DNA for the CDR3 is TGTGCCAGCAGCCCCTCAGGGGCTGGCAATCAGCCCCAGCATTTT.